The 27 T cell receptor beta chains listed next were all sequenced from one sample in a study of blood T cell repertoires in COVID-19. Profiling relied on immunoSEQ multiplex PCR, and the TCRdb table lists in-frame clones only, not all of them. Of more than 110,000 clones listed, around 83% were seen once; the top ten hold roughly 4%. Specimen: peripheral blood. These receptors originate from a woman aged 80 or over with acute or convalescent COVID-19.

The chain uses TRBV5-1 and TRBJ1-2; the D gene is possibly TRBD1 (6 bases). The germline gives CDR1 SGHRS, CDR2 YFSETQ. The CDR3 runs to 15 residues. V lost 0 bases, J lost 2 bases, and 11 bases lay in between. The CDR3 loop is CASSLGTDLNYGYTF. CDR3 nucleotide sequence: TGCGCCAGCAGCTTGGGGACAGACTTGAACTATGGCTACACCTTC.

The chain recombines TRBV9 with TRBJ2-2, with TRBD1 as a possible D gene (6 bases). The V end lost 4 bases, the J end lost 12 bases, and 19 bases lay between the germline ends. This CDR3 region has 14 residues. CDR1 is SGDLS and CDR2 is YYNGEE in the germline V gene. CDR3 loop: CASSLTGHPIKLFF. The CDR3 DNA reads TGTGCCAGCAGCCTTACGGGACACCCAATAAAGCTGTTTTTT.

This chain connects TRBV6-5 to TRBJ2-1; 10 bases are shared with TRBD1. The CDR3 consists of 13 residues. The J segment lost 9 bases and the V segment lost 11 bases, leaving 10 bases of the junction unmatched. CDR1 is MNHEY, CDR2 SVGAGI, per germline. This CDR3 is CAARDRGNSEQFF. In nucleotides, the CDR3 is TGTGCCGCGAGGGACAGGGGAAATTCTGAGCAGTTCTTC.

This clone has only a few counts. J is TRBJ1-2 and V is TRBV11-2, with a weak D call TRBD1 (6 bases). The CDR3 extends over 15 amino acids. The germline V gene encodes CDR1 SGHAT and CDR2 FQNNGV. Trimming cost V 1 base and J 7 bases, with 16 bases left between them. CDR3 sequence (DNA): TGTGCCAGCAGCTTAGTGGGGGCGAGCTATGGTGGCTACACCTTC. Translated: CASSLVGASYGGYTF.

J is TRBJ1-1 and V is TRBV5-1; 7 bases align to TRBD1. The junction had 8 bases not matched to a gene; V was cut back by 4 bases and J by 2 bases. The CDR3 is made up of 15 amino acids. Germline V gives CDR1 SGHRS, CDR2 YFSETQ. This chain's CDR3 is CASSEQGSFNTEAFF. CDR3 sequence (DNA): TGCGCCAGCAGCGAACAGGGGTCGTTCAACACTGAAGCTTTCTTT.

The V gene is TRBV7-9, the J gene TRBJ1-2; a possible D gene is TRBD1 (5 bases). Trimming removed 11 bases at V and 4 bases at J, with 14 bases between. The germline V gene has CDR1 SEHNR and CDR2 FQNEAQ (reference sequence). The CDR3 consists of 12 residues. In nucleotides, the CDR3 is TGTGCCGCGGGGCCGGGTGGCTATGGCTACACCTTC. It codes for CAAGPGGYGYTF.

The sample holds one count of this clone. The chain combines TRBV11-2 with TRBJ2-1; 10 nucleotides match TRBD2. CDR3 size: 15 residues. The germline V gene has CDR1 SGHAT and CDR2 FQNNGV. V lost 5 bases to trimming and J lost 6 bases; unmatched junction nucleotides: 7. The CDR3 sequence: CASSVSGGEVNEQFF. The CDR3 DNA reads as TGTGCCAGCAGCGTAAGCGGGGGGGAGGTCAATGAGCAGTTCTTC.

In this sample, this clone turned up once. The chain links TRBV11-3 to TRBJ2-3; D is ambiguous. Germline-derived CDR1 and CDR2 are SGHNT and YENEEA. The V and J ends lost 2 bases and 0 bases respectively, with 6 bases between them. The length of the CDR3 is 14 residues. CDR3 coding DNA: TGTGCCAGCAGCTTATCTTCTAGCACAGATACGCAGTATTTT. Translating gives CASSLSSSTDTQYF.

V is TRBV29-1 and J is TRBJ2-2, with D perhaps TRBD2 (6 bases). Germline V gene lookup returns CDR1 SQVTM and CDR2 ANQGSEA. There are 13 residues in the CDR3. Trimming stripped 6 bases from V and 0 bases from J, with 8 bases between. CDR3 loop: CSVRRANTGELFF. CDR3 DNA: TGCAGCGTCAGGAGGGCGAACACCGGGGAGCTGTTTTTT.

The J gene is TRBJ2-7, the V gene TRBV5-1, with D maybe TRBD1 (5 bases). Trimming stripped 0 bases from V and 2 bases from J, with 15 bases between. The CDR3 is 16 residues long. The germline CDR1 and CDR2 sequences are SGHRS and YFSETQ. CDR3 nucleotide sequence: TGCGCCAGCAGCTTGGCCGGACACCCGATTACCTACGAGCAGTACTTC. It specifies CASSLAGHPITYEQYF. The full variable domain, its missing parts supplied by reference TRBV5-1 and TRBJ2-7, is KAGVTQTPRYLIKTRGQQVTLSCSPISGHRSVSWYQQTPGQGLQFLFEYFSETQRNKGNFPGRFSGRQFSNSRSEMNVSTLELGDSALYLCASSLAGHPITYEQYFGPGTRLTVT.

The chain couples TRBV21-1 to TRBJ2-1; no DNA check was done on the table's D call, TRBD2. TRBV21-1 is given as a pseudogene. This CDR3 comprises 16 residues. The chain's CDR3 is CASSKDRLAGVNEQFF. DNA of the CDR3: TGTGCCAGCAGCAAAGATCGGCTAGCGGGAGTGAATGAGCAGTTCTTC.

The chain employs TRBV9 and TRBJ2-7; D possibly corresponds to TRBD1 (5 bases). From germline, CDR1 is SGDLS and CDR2 YYNGEE. V lost 0 bases and J lost 2, with 9 bases in between. The CDR3 contains 14 residues. The CDR3 DNA is TGTGCCAGCAGCGTAGCAGGGCCCACCTACGAGCAGTACTTC. It translates to CASSVAGPTYEQYF. The complete variable domain, with remaining parts taken from reference TRBV9 and TRBJ2-7, reads DSGVTQTPKHLITATGQRVTLRCSPRSGDLSVYWYQQSLDQGLQFLIQYYNGEERAKGNILERFSAQQFPDLHSELNLSSLELGDSALYFCASSVAGPTYEQYFGPGTRLTVT.

V gene TRBV24-1 combines with J gene TRBJ2-1; possibly TRBD2 for D (6 bases). V was trimmed by 5 bases and J by 15 bases, leaving 13 bases between them. From germline, CDR1 is KGHDR and CDR2 SFDVKD. This CDR3 comprises 11 residues. CDR3: CATSGGTRRFF. Here the CDR3 DNA reads TGTGCCACCAGTGGTGGGACTCGGCGGTTCTTC.

The J gene is TRBJ1-4, the V gene TRBV5-1; TRBD1 matches 7 bases. This CDR3 is 14 amino acids long. Trimming at V came to 4 bases and at J to 8 bases, leaving 8 bases not matched to a gene. The germline V gene has CDR1 SGHRS and CDR2 YFSETQ. The CDR3 nucleotides read TGCGCCAGCAGCCCGACAGGGTTTCAAGAAAAACTGTTTTTT. It specifies CASSPTGFQEKLFF.

This clone was counted a single time. The genes are TRBV7-8 and TRBJ2-2; D is perhaps TRBD1 (5 bases). The CDR3 has 16 residues. Trimming took 4 bases from V and 4 from J, leaving 16 bases between them. Looked up from germline, CDR1 is SGHVS and CDR2 is FQNEAQ. CDR3 region: CASSSPGFGFTGELFF. The CDR3 DNA sequence: TGTGCCAGCAGCTCCCCAGGGTTTGGGTTCACCGGGGAGCTGTTTTTT.

The CDR3 loop is CASSLVSLYGYTF. The CDR3 DNA reads TGCGCCAGCAGCTTGGTATCTCTTTATGGCTACACCTTC. The chain combines TRBV5-1 with TRBJ1-2; D uncertain. Germline values: CDR1 SGHRS, CDR2 YFSETQ. This CDR3 spans 13 amino acids. Between the trimmed V and J ends, which lost 0 bases and 5 bases, there was a span of 8 bases.

The J gene is TRBJ1-5, the V gene TRBV5-1; D perhaps matches TRBD1 (6 bases). V lost 3 bases and J lost 3, with 13 bases in between. CDR3 length equals 15 residues. CDR1 SGHRS and CDR2 YFSETQ come from the germline V gene. CDR3 in amino acids: CASSSVGGPNQPQHF. As DNA, the CDR3 is TGCGCCAGCAGCTCTGTTGGGGGCCCCAATCAGCCCCAGCATTTT.

This clone has only one observation. The chain links TRBV4-1 to TRBJ1-1, with 8 nucleotides matching TRBD1. V gave up 4 bases and J gave up 1 base; unmatched junction bases: 2. The CDR3 contains 14 residues. CDR1 is MGHRA and CDR2 is YSYEKL in the germline V gene. CDR3 amino acids: CASSRDRGNTEAFF. CDR3 coding DNA: TGCGCCAGCAGCCGCGACAGGGGGAACACTGAAGCTTTCTTT.

The chain joins TRBV2 to TRBJ2-1; tentative D call: TRBD2 (6 bases). CDR3 length equals 17 residues. Deletions cut 6 bases from V and 1 base from J, with 19 bases between. The germline V gene encodes CDR1 SNHLY and CDR2 FYNNEI. The CDR3 coding sequence is TGTGCCAGCAGCGAGAGATTGGGACTGCTGTCCTACAATGAGCAGTTCTTC. It specifies CASSERLGLLSYNEQFF.

V usage is TRBV4-1 and J usage is TRBJ2-3; a possible D gene is TRBD2 (6 bases). Trimming took 2 bases from V and 6 from J, leaving 15 bases between them. CDR1 and CDR2 (germline): MGHRA, YSYEKL. This CDR3 spans 15 amino acids. The CDR3, as DNA: TGCGCCAGCAGCCAAACTCAGACTAGGACTGATACGCAGTATTTT. It is translated as CASSQTQTRTDTQYF.

This clone appeared a single time. The rearrangement links TRBV28 to TRBJ1-2; D may be TRBD1 (6 bases). In germline, CDR1 is MDHEN, CDR2 SYDVKM. The CDR3 has 16 residues. V lost 1 base and J 5 bases, leaving 17 bases between the germline ends. The CDR3 DNA reads TGTGCCAGCAGTTTATTACAGGGTAGTCGATTGTATGGCTACACCTTC. Translated, it gives CASSLLQGSRLYGYTF.

The V gene is TRBV18, the J gene TRBJ1-3; D not certain. The V end was cut by 3 bases, the J end by 0 bases, with 12 bases between. There are 16 residues in the CDR3. Germline V gives CDR1 KGHSH, CDR2 LQKENI. CDR3 in DNA: TGTGCCAGCTCACCGCAGAGGGTTCGCTCTGGAAACACCATATATTTT. Translating it yields CASSPQRVRSGNTIYF.

The chain is built from TRBV19 and TRBJ2-5, with 9 bases matching TRBD2. J lost 5 bases, V lost 4 bases, and 11 bases had no gene match. From germline, CDR1 is LNHDA and CDR2 SQIVND (reference sequence). The CDR3 contains 16 residues. As DNA, the CDR3 is TGTGCCAGTAGTACCTCCGGGACTAGCTTTGGCGAGACCCAGTACTTC. Its translation: CASSTSGTSFGETQYF.

This clone was found once. The genes are TRBV5-6 and TRBJ1-2, with D maybe TRBD1 (5 bases). V was shortened by 2 bases and J by 8 bases, with 10 bases between the two germline ends. Germline lookup yields CDR1 SGHDT and CDR2 YYEEEE. This CDR3 spans 12 amino acids. CDR3 in amino acids: CASSLWDSGYTF. The CDR3 DNA sequence: TGTGCCAGCAGCTTATGGGACTCGGGCTACACCTTC.

The chain links TRBV28 to TRBJ2-7; a possible D gene is TRBD1 (5 bases). The CDR3 contains 13 residues. V lost 6 bases, J lost 1 base, and 10 bases lay in between. Germline CDR1 reads MDHEN; CDR2 reads SYDVKM. CDR3 in amino acids: CASRDTPSYEQYF. The CDR3 coding sequence is TGTGCCAGCAGGGACACCCCTTCCTACGAGCAGTACTTC.

The chain joins TRBV11-3 to TRBJ2-7; the D is unclear. The CDR3 extends over 12 amino acids. The V and J ends lost 5 bases and 7 bases respectively, with 12 bases between them. Per germline, CDR1 SGHNT and CDR2 YENEEA. This CDR3 reads CASSLGPREQYF. The CDR3 bases are TGTGCCAGCAGCCTGGGCCCCCGGGAGCAGTACTTC.

The V call is TRBV28, the J call TRBJ1-1; maybe TRBD1 (5 bases). Germline V gives CDR1 MDHEN, CDR2 SYDVKM. The ends were cut back, 6 bases at V and 0 bases at J, with 11 bases in the middle. This CDR3 region has 14 residues. CDR3 residues: CASSWTQLNTEAFF. DNA for the CDR3: TGTGCCAGCAGCTGGACACAATTGAACACTGAAGCTTTCTTT. The full variable domain, its missing parts supplied by reference TRBV28 and TRBJ1-1, is DVKVTQSSRYLVKRTGEKVFLECVQDMDHENMFWYRQDPGLGLRLIYFSYDVKMKEKGDIPEGYSVSREKKERFSLILESASTNQTSMYLCASSWTQLNTEAFFGQGTRLTVV.